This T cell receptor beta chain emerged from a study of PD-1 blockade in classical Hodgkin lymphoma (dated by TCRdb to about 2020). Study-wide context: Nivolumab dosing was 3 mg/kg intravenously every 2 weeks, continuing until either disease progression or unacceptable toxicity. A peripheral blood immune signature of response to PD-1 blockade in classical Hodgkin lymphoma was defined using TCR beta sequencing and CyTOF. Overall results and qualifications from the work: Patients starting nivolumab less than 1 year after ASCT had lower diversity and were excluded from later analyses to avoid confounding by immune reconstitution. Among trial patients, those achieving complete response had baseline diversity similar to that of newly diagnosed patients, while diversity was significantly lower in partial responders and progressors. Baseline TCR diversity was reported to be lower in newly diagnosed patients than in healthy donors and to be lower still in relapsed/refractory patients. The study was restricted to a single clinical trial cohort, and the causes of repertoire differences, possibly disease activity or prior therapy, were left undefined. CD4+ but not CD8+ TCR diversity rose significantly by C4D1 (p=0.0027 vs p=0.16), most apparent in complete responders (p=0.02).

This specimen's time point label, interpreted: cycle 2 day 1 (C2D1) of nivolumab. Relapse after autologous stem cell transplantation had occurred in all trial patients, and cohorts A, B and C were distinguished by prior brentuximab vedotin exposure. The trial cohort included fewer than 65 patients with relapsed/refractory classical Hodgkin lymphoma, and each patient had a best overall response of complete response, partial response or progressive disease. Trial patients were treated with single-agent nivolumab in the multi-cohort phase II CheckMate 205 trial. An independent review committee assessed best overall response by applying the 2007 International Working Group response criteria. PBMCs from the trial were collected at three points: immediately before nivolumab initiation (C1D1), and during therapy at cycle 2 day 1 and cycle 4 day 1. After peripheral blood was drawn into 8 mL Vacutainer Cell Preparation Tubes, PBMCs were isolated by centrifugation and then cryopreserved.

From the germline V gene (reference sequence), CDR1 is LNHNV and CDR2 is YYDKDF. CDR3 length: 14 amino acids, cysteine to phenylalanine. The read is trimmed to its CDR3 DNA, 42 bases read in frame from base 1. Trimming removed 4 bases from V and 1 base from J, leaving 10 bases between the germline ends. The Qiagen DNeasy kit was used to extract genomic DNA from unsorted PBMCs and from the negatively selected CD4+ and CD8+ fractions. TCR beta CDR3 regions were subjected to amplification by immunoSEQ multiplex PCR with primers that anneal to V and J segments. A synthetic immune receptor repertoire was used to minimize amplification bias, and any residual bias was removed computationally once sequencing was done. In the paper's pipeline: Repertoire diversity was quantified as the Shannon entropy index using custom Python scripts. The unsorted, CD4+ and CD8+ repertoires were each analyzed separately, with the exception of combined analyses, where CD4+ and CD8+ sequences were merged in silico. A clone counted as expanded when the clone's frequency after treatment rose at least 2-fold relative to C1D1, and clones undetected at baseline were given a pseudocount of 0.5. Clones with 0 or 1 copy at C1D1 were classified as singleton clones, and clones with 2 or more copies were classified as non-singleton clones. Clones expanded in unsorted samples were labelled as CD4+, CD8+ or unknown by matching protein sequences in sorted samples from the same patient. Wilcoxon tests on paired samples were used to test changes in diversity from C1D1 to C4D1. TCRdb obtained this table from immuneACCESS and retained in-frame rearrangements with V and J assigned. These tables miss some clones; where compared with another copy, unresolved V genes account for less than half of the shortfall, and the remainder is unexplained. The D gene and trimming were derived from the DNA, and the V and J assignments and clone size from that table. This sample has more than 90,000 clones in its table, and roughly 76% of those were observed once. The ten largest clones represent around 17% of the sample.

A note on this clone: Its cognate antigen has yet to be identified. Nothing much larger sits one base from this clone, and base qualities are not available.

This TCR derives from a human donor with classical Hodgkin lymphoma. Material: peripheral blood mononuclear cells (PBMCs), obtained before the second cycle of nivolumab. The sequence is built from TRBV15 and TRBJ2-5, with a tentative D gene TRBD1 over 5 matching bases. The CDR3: CATSIYTGQETQYF. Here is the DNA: TGTGCCACCAGCATTTACACAGGCCAAGAGACCCAGTACTTC.